This TCR beta chain was obtained from a study of blood T cell repertoires in COVID-19. Study-wide background: Acute and convalescent COVID-19 specimens originated in the United States, Italy and Spain. In each case, the material was cDNA or gDNA derived from T cells, B-cell-depleted T cells, or PBMCs.

As handled by the study authors: Amplification of reference gene primers provided the estimated nucleated cell counts. Using immunoSEQ multiplex PCR, the repertoire was profiled, and TCRdb retains in-frame clones only, with some absent. Clone size and the V and J calls come from that table; the DNA yielded D and trimming. The sample has approximately 46,000 clones; approximately 70% are singletons. Germline loops: CDR1 SGHKS, CDR2 YYEKEE (reference sequence). After removal of 5 bases from V and 4 bases from J, the junction contained 8 bases not matched to a gene. This CDR3 is 15 amino acids long. This sequence joins TRBV5-5 and TRBJ2-1, with 8 positions matching TRBD1. The source is a man older than 75 with acute or convalescent COVID-19. Specimen: peripheral blood. The CDR3, as DNA: TGTGCCAGCAGGTCCGCGGGACAGGCTTACAATGAGCAGTTCTTC. Its protein is CASRSAGQAYNEQFF.